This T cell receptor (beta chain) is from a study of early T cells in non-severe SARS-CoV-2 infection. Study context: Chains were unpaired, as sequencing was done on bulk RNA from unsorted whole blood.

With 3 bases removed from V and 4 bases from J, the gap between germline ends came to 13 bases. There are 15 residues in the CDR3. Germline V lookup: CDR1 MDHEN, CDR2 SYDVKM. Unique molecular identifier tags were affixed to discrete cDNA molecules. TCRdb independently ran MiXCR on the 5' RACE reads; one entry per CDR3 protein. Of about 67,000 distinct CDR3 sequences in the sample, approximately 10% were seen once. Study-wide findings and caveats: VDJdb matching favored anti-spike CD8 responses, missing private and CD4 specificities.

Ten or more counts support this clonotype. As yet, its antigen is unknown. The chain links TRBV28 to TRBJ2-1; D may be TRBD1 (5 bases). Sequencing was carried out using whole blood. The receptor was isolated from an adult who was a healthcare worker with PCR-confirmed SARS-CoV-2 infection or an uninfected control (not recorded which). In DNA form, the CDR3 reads TGTGCCAGCAGTTTTAGGGGTTCGGATTACAATGAGCAGTTCTTC. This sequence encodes CASSFRGSDYNEQFF.